Below are 29 T cell receptor beta chains sequenced from a single sample in a study of human T cells and chemical hapten exposure. A single record per CDR3 protein comes from TCRdb applying MiXCR to the RACE reads. Of 70,000 or so distinct CDR3 sequences listed, more than 9.5% are singletons. Time point described: patch test 3, about 24 weeks after DPC sensitization. The sample's treatment: therapeutic diphenylcyclopropenone sensitization with weekly scalp DPC. The sequencing here drew on whole blood, taken in connection with sensitization to the hapten diphenylcyclopropenone (DPC). The receptors here all came from a woman aged 45 to 65 with alopecia areata. Some clones in this sample may be carry-over from other donors' samples.

This clonotype has at least ten counts. The rearrangement joins TRBV20-1 to TRBJ1-5, with 9 positions matching TRBD1. There are 13 residues in the CDR3. Germline V gene lookup returns CDR1 DFQATT and CDR2 SNEGSKA (reference sequence). With 6 bases clipped from V and 6 bases from J, the junction kept 6 bases outside the gene matches. CDR3 region: CSAGTGNGQPQHF. CDR3 DNA sequence: TGCAGTGCGGGGACAGGGAACGGTCAGCCCCAGCATTTT.

This clonotype showed up many times. The chain employs TRBV11-2 and TRBJ2-6; 7 positions agree with TRBD1. The CDR3 covers 16 residues. Trimming took 5 bases from V and 0 from J; bases not matched to a gene: 4. Per germline, CDR1 SGHAT and CDR2 FQNNGV. The CDR3 region has the DNA TGTGCCAGCAGCCCATCAGGGGGCTCTGGGGCCAACGTCCTGACTTTC. The encoded protein is CASSPSGGSGANVLTF.

At least ten counts were recorded for this clonotype. This chain joins TRBV28 and TRBJ1-2; weak D call: TRBD1 (6 bases). CDR3 length: 15 amino acids. Per the germline V gene, CDR1 is MDHEN and CDR2 is SYDVKM. With 6 bases removed from V and 5 bases from J, the gap between germline ends came to 19 bases. The CDR3 loop reads CASRRGPPSEYGYTF. As DNA, the CDR3 is TGTGCCAGCAGGCGGGGGCCCCCAAGCGAATATGGCTACACCTTC.

This clonotype has only a few counts. CDR3 loop: CASSIVGGYNEQFF. DNA for the CDR3: TGTGCCAGTAGTATAGTTGGAGGGTACAATGAGCAGTTCTTC. The chain carries TRBV19 and TRBJ2-1, with D possibly matching TRBD2 (6 bases). The V end lost 1 base, the J end lost 4 bases, and 8 bases lay between the germline ends. The CDR3 has 14 amino acids. In germline, CDR1 is LNHDA, CDR2 SQIVND (reference sequence).

The rearrangement joins TRBV28 to TRBJ1-2, with 8 bases lining up with TRBD1. This CDR3 is 15 amino acids long. With V trimmed by 5 bases and J by 6 bases, 11 bases remained unmatched. CDR1 and CDR2 from the germline V gene are MDHEN and SYDVKM. The CDR3 reads CASSLAGTGSNGYTF. CDR3 sequence (DNA): TGTGCCAGCAGTCTCGCCGGGACAGGCAGTAATGGCTACACCTTC.

This chain links TRBV11-2 with TRBJ2-2; 8 nucleotides match TRBD2. Germline values: CDR1 SGHAT, CDR2 FQNNGV. The CDR3 length is 15 residues. Trimming took 6 bases from V and 2 from J; bases not matched to a gene: 5. The CDR3 loop reads CASRAGGLNTGELFF. CDR3 bases: TGTGCCAGCAGGGCGGGGGGACTTAACACCGGGGAGCTGTTTTTT.

The chain is built from TRBV6-5 and TRBJ2-6; D possibly corresponds to TRBD1 (5 bases). Trimming removed 2 bases from V and 11 bases from J, with 19 bases in between. Germline loops: CDR1 MNHEY, CDR2 SVGAGI. This CDR3 contains 16 residues. The CDR3 DNA reads as TGTGCCAGCAGTTACAGAAGCAGGGCCGCCAGGGACGTCCTGACTTTC. As protein: CASSYRSRAARDVLTF.

This clonotype was counted ten times or more. This sequence joins TRBV6-1 and TRBJ2-7; D gene ambiguous. Trimming cost V 4 bases and J 6 bases, with 10 bases left between them. Looked up from germline, CDR1 is MNHNS and CDR2 is SASEGT. CDR3 size: 12 residues. The CDR3 sequence: CASSGHGVEQYF. CDR3 bases: TGTGCCAGCAGTGGACATGGGGTCGAGCAGTACTTC.

The V call is TRBV28, the J call TRBJ2-2; no firm D call. The length of the CDR3 is 14 residues. In germline, CDR1 is MDHEN, CDR2 SYDVKM. Trimming left V 6 bases short and J 9 bases short, with 17 bases between. The CDR3 coding sequence is TGTGCCAGCAGGTCCCGTCCCCCGCGCCGGGAGCTGTTTTTT. This encodes CASRSRPPRRELFF.

Ten or more counts support this clonotype. The chain joins TRBV7-6 to TRBJ1-1, with TRBD1 as a possible D gene (6 bases). This CDR3 has 16 amino acids. CDR1 and CDR2 from the germline V gene are SGHVS and FNYEAQ. Trimming removed 5 bases from V and 1 base from J, with 17 bases in between. CDR3: CASSPPGAGRNTEAFF. The CDR3 region has the DNA TGTGCCAGCAGCCCCCCAGGGGCAGGGAGGAACACTGAAGCTTTCTTT.

This clonotype was found many times. The chain uses TRBV4-2 and TRBJ2-7; D possibly corresponds to TRBD2 (6 bases). The CDR3 extends over 17 amino acids. V was cut by 0 bases and J by 0 bases, with 15 bases left in between. The germline V gene encodes CDR1 LGHNA and CDR2 YNFKEQ. The CDR3, as DNA: TGTGCCAGCAGCCAAGAACTGGACGCGGGAAGCTCCTACGAGCAGTACTTC. This encodes CASSQELDAGSSYEQYF.

This clonotype was picked up many times. J is TRBJ1-1 and V is TRBV7-9, with 8 bases fitting TRBD1. The CDR3 sequence is 12 residues long. CDR1 SEHNR and CDR2 FQNEAQ come from the germline V gene (reference sequence). V lost 1 base and J lost 11; bases outside the gene matches: 3. CDR3 residues: CASSLDRGEAFF. The CDR3 DNA is TGTGCCAGCAGCTTAGACAGGGGGGAGGCTTTCTTT.

This clonotype was seen a handful of times. The J gene is TRBJ2-1, the V gene TRBV7-2; a weak D match, TRBD2 (5 bases). This CDR3 contains 15 residues. Germline V lookup: CDR1 SGHTA, CDR2 FQGNSA. V lost 3 bases and J 3 bases, leaving 12 bases between the germline ends. The CDR3: CASSLSQRIYNEQFF. Here the CDR3 DNA reads TGTGCCAGCAGCTTGAGCCAGCGGATCTACAATGAGCAGTTCTTC.

V gene TRBV6-5 combines with J gene TRBJ1-1; 7 bases line up with TRBD1. Trimming removed 2 bases from V and 1 base from J; junction bases left unmatched: 4. Germline-derived CDR1 and CDR2 are MNHEY and SVGAGI. The CDR3 is made up of 15 amino acids. The CDR3 reads CASSYGTGANTEAFF. In nucleotides, the CDR3 is TGTGCCAGCAGTTACGGAACAGGGGCGAACACTGAAGCTTTCTTT.

This clonotype appeared a few times. The chain's CDR3 is CASSPPDSNQPQHF. The CDR3 DNA is TGTGCCAGCAGCCCCCCTGATAGCAATCAGCCCCAGCATTTT. The J gene is TRBJ1-5, the V gene TRBV12-3 or TRBV12-4, with D hard to call. Trimming shortened V by 6 bases and J by 0 bases, and 9 bases separated the two germline ends. The CDR3 spans 14 residues.

The chain recombines TRBV7-6 with TRBJ2-6; 11 nucleotides agree with TRBD1. The trim removed 0 bases at V and 0 bases at J, leaving 7 bases unmatched. This CDR3 contains 20 residues. Germline CDR1 reads SGHVS; CDR2 reads FNYEAQ. DNA of the CDR3: TGTGCCAGCAGCTTAGCTTTGGGACAGGGGGTAGACTCTGGGGCCAACGTCCTGACTTTC. Protein sequence: CASSLALGQGVDSGANVLTF.

V usage is TRBV19 and J usage is TRBJ1-5; D call uncertain. Trimming removed 1 base from V and 3 bases from J, with 7 bases in between. CDR3 length: 14 amino acids. Looked up from germline, CDR1 is LNHDA and CDR2 is SQIVND (reference sequence). CDR3 DNA: TGTGCCAGTAGTATAGCCGGTTACAATCAGCCCCAGCATTTT. The encoded protein is CASSIAGYNQPQHF.

This clonotype was seen a handful of times. This chain connects TRBV9 to TRBJ1-1; TRBD1 matches 8 bases. This CDR3 is built from 14 residues. J lost 7 bases, V lost 4 bases, and 9 bases had no gene match. The germline V gene has CDR1 SGDLS and CDR2 YYNGEE. CDR3 DNA sequence: TGTGCCAGCAGCCCACGGGACAGGCTTTTTGAAGCTTTCTTT. It specifies CASSPRDRLFEAFF.

This clonotype showed up many times. The chain recombines TRBV5-1 with TRBJ2-1; 8 nucleotides align to TRBD1. CDR3 length equals 17 residues. Germline CDR1 reads SGHRS; CDR2 reads YFSETQ. The V segment lost 4 bases and the J segment 0 bases; nucleotides outside the gene matches: 9. The CDR3: CASSQGQAPSSYNEQFF. The CDR3, as DNA: TGCGCCAGCAGCCAGGGACAGGCGCCGAGCTCCTACAATGAGCAGTTCTTC.

This clonotype was counted ten times or more. The chain is built from TRBV5-1 and TRBJ1-5, with D unclear. CDR1 is SGHRS and CDR2 is YFSETQ in the germline V gene. V was shortened by 3 bases and J by 1 base, with 11 bases between the two germline ends. There are 15 residues in the CDR3. As DNA, the CDR3 is TGCGCCAGCAGCTCTGCCGGGCAGAGCAATCAGCCCCAGCATTTT. It is translated as CASSSAGQSNQPQHF.

This rearrangement joins TRBV28 to TRBJ2-5; 7 bases line up with TRBD2. This CDR3 is built from 14 residues. Germline V gene data show CDR1 as MDHEN and CDR2 as SYDVKM. The ends lost 4 bases at V and 5 bases at J; junction bases unmatched: 7. For the CDR3, the DNA is TGTGCCAGCAGTTATGGCGGGGGAAGGGAGACCCAGTACTTC. As protein: CASSYGGGRETQYF.

The genes are TRBV11-2 and TRBJ2-7; 9 bases match TRBD2. The CDR3 consists of 17 residues. Germline-derived CDR1 and CDR2 are SGHAT and FQNNGV. Germline trimming cut 7 bases from V and 4 bases from J; bases unmatched to any gene: 17. The CDR3: CASTKEAGGPRRYEQYF. DNA for the CDR3: TGTGCCAGCACCAAAGAGGCGGGAGGGCCACGTAGGTACGAGCAGTACTTC.

The chain's CDR3 is CASSQAARGLAYEQYF. CDR3 nucleotides: TGTGCCAGCAGCCAAGCCGCCCGGGGACTAGCCTACGAGCAGTACTTC. The rearrangement links TRBV4-2 to TRBJ2-7; TRBD2 matches at 8 bases. Looked up from germline, CDR1 is LGHNA and CDR2 is YNFKEQ. Trimming at V came to 1 base and at J to 2 bases, leaving 7 bases not matched to a gene. The CDR3 has 16 residues.

This clonotype was seen many times. The chain is built from TRBV20-1 and TRBJ2-1; D remains ambiguous. The germline CDR1 and CDR2 sequences are DFQATT and SNEGSKA (reference sequence). This CDR3 has 13 amino acids. V was cut by 2 bases and J by 5 bases, with 10 bases left in between. As DNA, the CDR3 is TGCAGTGCTAGACCTTTTGGAGACAATGAGCAGTTCTTC. Its translation: CSARPFGDNEQFF.

V and J are TRBV10-3 and TRBJ1-1; D call uncertain. Deletions cut 8 bases from V and 6 bases from J, with 13 bases between. Per germline, CDR1 ENHRY and CDR2 SYGVKD. The CDR3 runs to 12 residues. The CDR3 sequence is CAISRDSAEAFF. The CDR3 DNA is TGTGCCATCTCTCGAGATTCGGCTGAAGCTTTCTTT.

The rearrangement uses TRBV28 and TRBJ2-7; D is uncertain. Germline loops: CDR1 MDHEN, CDR2 SYDVKM. Trimming removed 1 base from V and 0 bases from J, with 7 bases in between. The CDR3 is 14 amino acids. The CDR3 DNA follows: TGTGCCAGCAGTTTATTTGGACCCTCCTACGAGCAGTACTTC. Protein sequence: CASSLFGPSYEQYF.

This clonotype was seen ten or more times. V usage is TRBV6-5 and J usage is TRBJ2-5; TRBD2 agrees at 8 bases. The CDR3 runs to 14 residues. Germline V lookup: CDR1 MNHEY, CDR2 SVGAGI. The V and J ends lost 0 bases and 5 bases, in that order; junction bases with no gene match: 2. The CDR3 DNA follows: TGTGCCAGCAGTTACTCGACGGGGGGGGAGACCCAGTACTTC. Amino acid sequence: CASSYSTGGETQYF.

The chain employs TRBV7-9 and TRBJ1-4; TRBD1 matches at 9 bases. The CDR3 totals 14 residues. Germline CDR1 reads SEHNR; CDR2 reads FQNEAQ (reference sequence). V shed 3 bases and J 7 bases; nucleotides not matched to a gene: 3. CDR3 coding DNA: TGTGCCAGCAGCTTGGGGACAGGGCTTGAAAAACTGTTTTTT. Residues: CASSLGTGLEKLFF.

This clonotype was seen at least ten times. This chain links TRBV4-2 with TRBJ2-7, with D perhaps matching TRBD2 (7 bases). From germline, CDR1 is LGHNA and CDR2 YNFKEQ. The CDR3 runs to 18 residues. The ends were cut back, 0 bases at V and 3 bases at J, with 21 bases in the middle. The chain's CDR3 is CASSQDTREGGALYEQYF. The CDR3 DNA reads TGTGCCAGCAGCCAAGATACCAGGGAGGGGGGCGCCCTCTACGAGCAGTACTTC.